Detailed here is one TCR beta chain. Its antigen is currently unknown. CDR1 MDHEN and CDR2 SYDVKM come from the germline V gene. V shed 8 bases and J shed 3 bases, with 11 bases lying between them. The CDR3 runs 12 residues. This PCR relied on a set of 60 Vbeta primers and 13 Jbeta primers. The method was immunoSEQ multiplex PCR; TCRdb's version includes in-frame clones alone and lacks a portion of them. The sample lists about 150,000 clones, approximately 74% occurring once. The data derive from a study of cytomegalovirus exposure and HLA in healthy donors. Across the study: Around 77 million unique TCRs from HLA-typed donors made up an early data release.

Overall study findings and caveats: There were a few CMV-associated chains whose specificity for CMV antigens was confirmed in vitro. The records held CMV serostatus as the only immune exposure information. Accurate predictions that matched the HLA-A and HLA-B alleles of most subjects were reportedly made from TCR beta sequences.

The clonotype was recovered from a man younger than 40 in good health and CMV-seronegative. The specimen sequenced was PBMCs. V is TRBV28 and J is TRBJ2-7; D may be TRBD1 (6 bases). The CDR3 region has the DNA TGTGCCAGCTGGGGACACGACTACGAGCAGTACTTC. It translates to CASWGHDYEQYF.